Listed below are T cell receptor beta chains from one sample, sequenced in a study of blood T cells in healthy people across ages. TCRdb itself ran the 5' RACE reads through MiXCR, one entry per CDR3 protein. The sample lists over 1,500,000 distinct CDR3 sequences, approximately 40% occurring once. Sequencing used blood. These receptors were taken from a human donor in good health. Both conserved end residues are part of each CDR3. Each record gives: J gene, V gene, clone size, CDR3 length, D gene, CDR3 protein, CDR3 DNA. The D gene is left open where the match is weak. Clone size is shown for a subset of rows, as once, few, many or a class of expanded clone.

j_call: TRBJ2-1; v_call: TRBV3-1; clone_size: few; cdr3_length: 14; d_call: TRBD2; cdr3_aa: CASSLWTRINEQFF; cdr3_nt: TGTGCCAGCAGCCTATGGACTAGAATCAATGAGCAGTTCTTC
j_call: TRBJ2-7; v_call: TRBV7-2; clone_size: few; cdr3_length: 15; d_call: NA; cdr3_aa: CASSFLLVGGYEQYF; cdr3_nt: TGTGCCAGCAGCTTCTTGTTAGTAGGGGGATACGAGCAGTACTTC
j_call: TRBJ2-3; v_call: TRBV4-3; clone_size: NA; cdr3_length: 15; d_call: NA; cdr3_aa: CASSQEGGRSHTQYF; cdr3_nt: TGCGCCAGCAGCCAAGAAGGCGGGCGTTCGCATACGCAGTATTTT
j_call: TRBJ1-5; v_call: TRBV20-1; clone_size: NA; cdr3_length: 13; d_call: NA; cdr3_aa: CSAQALGNQPQHF; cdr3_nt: TGCAGTGCCCAGGCCTTAGGTAATCAGCCCCAGCATTTT
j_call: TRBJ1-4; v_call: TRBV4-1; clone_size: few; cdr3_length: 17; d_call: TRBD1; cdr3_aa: CASSQAYRGTTNEKLFF; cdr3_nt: TGCGCCAGCAGCCAAGCATACAGGGGGACAACTAATGAAAAACTGTTTTTT
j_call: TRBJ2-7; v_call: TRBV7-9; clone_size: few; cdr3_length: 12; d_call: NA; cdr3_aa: CASSYLRREQYF; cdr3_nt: TGTGCCAGCAGCTACCTTCGGAGGGAGCAGTACTTC
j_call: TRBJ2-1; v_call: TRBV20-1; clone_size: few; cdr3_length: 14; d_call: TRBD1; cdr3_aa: CSAPGQGVDNEQFF; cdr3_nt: TGCAGTGCACCCGGACAGGGGGTGGACAATGAGCAGTTCTTC
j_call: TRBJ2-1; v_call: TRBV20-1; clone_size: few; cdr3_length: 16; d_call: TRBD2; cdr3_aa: CSARDHLRGSYNEQFF; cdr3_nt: TGCAGTGCTAGAGATCATCTGCGGGGGAGCTACAATGAGCAGTTCTTC
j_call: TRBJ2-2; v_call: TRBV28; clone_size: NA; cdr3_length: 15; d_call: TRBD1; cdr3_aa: CASSLTGVDTGELFF; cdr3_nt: TGTGCCAGCAGTCTGACAGGGGTAGACACCGGGGAGCTGTTTTTT
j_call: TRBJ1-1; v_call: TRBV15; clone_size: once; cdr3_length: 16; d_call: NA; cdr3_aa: CATSRDTLPGVTEAFF; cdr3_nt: TGTGCCACCAGCAGAGATACACTCCCTGGCGTAACTGAAGCTTTCTTT
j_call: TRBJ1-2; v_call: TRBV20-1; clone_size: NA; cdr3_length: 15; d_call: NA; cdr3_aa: CSASSDGVHNYGYTF; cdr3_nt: TGCAGTGCTAGTAGCGACGGCGTGCATAACTATGGCTACACCTTC
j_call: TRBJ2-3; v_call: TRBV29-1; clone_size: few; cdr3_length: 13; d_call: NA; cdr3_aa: CSVELQHTDTQYF; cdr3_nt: TGCAGCGTTGAACTACAACACACAGATACGCAGTATTTT
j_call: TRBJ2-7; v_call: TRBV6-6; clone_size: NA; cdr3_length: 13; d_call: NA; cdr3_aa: CASRIWDTYEQYF; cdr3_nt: TGTGCCAGCAGGATTTGGGACACCTACGAGCAGTACTTC
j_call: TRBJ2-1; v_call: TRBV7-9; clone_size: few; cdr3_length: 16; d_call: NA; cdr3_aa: CASSSIADRPNNEQFF; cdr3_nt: TGTGCCAGCAGCTCGATAGCGGACAGGCCGAACAATGAGCAGTTCTTC
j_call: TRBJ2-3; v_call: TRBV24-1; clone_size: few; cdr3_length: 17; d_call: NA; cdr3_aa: CATSVPFRDNGADTQYF; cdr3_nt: TGTGCCACCAGTGTCCCTTTCCGGGACAACGGGGCAGATACGCAGTATTTT
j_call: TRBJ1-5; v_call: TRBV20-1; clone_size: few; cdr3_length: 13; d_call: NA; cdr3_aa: CSAALGGDQPQHF; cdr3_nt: TGCAGTGCCGCTTTGGGGGGGGATCAGCCCCAGCATTTT
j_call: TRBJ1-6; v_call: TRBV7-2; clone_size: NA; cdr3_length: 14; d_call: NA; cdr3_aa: CASSPHGFGSPLHF; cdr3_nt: TGTGCCAGCAGCCCACACGGTTTCGGATCACCCCTCCACTTT
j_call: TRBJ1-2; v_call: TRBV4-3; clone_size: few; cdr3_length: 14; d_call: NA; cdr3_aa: CASSQVASEYGYTF; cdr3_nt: TGCGCCAGCAGCCAAGTGGCCTCCGAGTATGGCTACACCTTC
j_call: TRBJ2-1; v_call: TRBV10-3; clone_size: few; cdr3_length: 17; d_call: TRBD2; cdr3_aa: CAISELKAGGPRDEQFF; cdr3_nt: TGTGCCATCAGTGAGCTTAAAGCGGGGGGGCCTAGGGATGAGCAGTTCTTC
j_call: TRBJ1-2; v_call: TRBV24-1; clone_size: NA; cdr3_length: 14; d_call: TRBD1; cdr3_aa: CATSDLNRGYGYTF; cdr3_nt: TGTGCCACCAGTGATTTGAACAGGGGTTATGGCTACACCTTC
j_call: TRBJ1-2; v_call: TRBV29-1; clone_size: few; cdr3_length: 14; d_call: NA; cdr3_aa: CSVEAWDPNYGYTF; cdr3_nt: TGCAGCGTTGAAGCCTGGGATCCTAACTATGGCTACACCTTC
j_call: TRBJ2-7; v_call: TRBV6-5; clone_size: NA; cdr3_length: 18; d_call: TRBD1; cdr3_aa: CASSYLSSGLQGAREQYF; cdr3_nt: TGTGCCAGCAGTTACCTCTCTTCGGGTTTGCAGGGGGCGAGGGAGCAGTACTTC
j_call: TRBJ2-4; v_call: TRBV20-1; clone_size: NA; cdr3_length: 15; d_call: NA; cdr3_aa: CSARDLRAGSHIQYF; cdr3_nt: TGCAGTGCTAGAGATCTTAGGGCAGGATCGCACATTCAGTACTTC
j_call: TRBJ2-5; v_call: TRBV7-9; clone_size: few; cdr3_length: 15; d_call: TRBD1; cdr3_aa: CASSLGGTVLETQYF; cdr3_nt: TGTGCCAGCAGCTTAGGAGGGACAGTACTAGAGACCCAGTACTTC
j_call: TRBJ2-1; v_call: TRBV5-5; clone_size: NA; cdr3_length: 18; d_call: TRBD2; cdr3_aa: CASSSGTSCRFQYNEQFF; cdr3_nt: TGTGCCAGCAGCTCCGGGACTAGCTGCCGTTTCCAGTACAATGAGCAGTTCTTC
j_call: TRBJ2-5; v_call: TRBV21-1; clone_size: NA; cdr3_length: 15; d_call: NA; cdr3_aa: CASSPPGTNGETQYF; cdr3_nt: TGTGCAAGCAGCCCCCCCGGGACTAACGGGGAGACCCAGTACTTC
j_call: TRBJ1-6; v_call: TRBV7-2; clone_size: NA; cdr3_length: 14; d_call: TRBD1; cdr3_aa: CASRSGTANSPLHF; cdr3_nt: TGTGCCAGCAGATCCGGGACAGCAAATTCACCCCTCCACTTT
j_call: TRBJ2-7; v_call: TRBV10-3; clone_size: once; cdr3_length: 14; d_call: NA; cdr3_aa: CATSSKVGTYEQYF; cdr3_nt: TGTGCCACCAGTAGCAAGGTTGGCACCTACGAGCAGTACTTC
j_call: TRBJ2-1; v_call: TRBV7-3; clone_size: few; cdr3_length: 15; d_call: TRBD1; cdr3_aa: CASSLGQGVINEQFF; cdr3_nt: TGTGCCAGCAGCTTAGGACAGGGAGTAATAAATGAGCAGTTCTTC
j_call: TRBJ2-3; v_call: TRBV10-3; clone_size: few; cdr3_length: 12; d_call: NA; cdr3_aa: CATGLSTDTQYF; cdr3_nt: TGTGCCACAGGGCTTAGCACAGATACGCAGTATTTT
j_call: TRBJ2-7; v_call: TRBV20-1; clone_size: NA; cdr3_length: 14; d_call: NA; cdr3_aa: CSARAGTSYNEQYF; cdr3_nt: TGCAGTGCTAGGGCCGGGACATCGTACAATGAGCAGTACTTC
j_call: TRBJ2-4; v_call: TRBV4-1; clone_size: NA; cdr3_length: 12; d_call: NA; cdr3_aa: CASSPSTNIQYF; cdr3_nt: TGCGCCAGCAGCCCGTCCACTAACATTCAGTACTTC
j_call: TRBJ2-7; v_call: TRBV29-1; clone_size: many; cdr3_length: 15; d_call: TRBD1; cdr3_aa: CSALGQGASSYEQYF; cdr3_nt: TGCAGCGCCTTAGGGCAGGGGGCGAGCTCCTACGAGCAGTACTTC
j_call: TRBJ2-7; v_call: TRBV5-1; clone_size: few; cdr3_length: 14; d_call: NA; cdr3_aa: CASSPQGGSHEQYF; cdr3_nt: TGCGCCAGCAGCCCACAGGGCGGGTCCCACGAGCAGTACTTC
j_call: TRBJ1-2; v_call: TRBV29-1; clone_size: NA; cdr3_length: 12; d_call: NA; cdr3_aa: CSVQGREYGYTF; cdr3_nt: TGCAGCGTGCAGGGCCGCGAGTATGGCTACACCTTC
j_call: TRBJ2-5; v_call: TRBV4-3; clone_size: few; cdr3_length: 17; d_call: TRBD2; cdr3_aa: CASSLQRGGGAGETQYF; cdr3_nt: TGCGCCAGCAGCCTCCAAAGGGGCGGGGGGGCCGGAGAGACCCAGTACTTC
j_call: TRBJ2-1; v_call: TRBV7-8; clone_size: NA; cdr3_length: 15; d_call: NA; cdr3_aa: CASSLGTEAYNEQFF; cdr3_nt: TGTGCCAGCAGCTTAGGGACCGAGGCCTACAATGAGCAGTTCTTC
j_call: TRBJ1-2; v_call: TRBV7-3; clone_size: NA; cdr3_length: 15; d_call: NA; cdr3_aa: CASSLTGRQDYGYTF; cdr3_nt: TGTGCCAGCAGCTTAACAGGGCGTCAAGACTATGGCTACACCTTC
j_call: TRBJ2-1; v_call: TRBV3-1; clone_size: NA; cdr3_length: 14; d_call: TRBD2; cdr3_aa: CASSGGVRYNEQFF; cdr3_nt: TGTGCCAGCTCCGGGGGGGTTCGTTACAATGAGCAGTTCTTC
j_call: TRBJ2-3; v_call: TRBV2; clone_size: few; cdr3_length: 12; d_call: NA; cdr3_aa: CASSENADTQYF; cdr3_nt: TGTGCCAGCAGCGAGAACGCAGATACGCAGTATTTT
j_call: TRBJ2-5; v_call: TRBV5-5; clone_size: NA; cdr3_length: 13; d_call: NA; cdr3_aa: CASSFLEWGEQYF; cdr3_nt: TGTGCCAGCAGCTTCCTTGAATGGGGGGAGCAGTACTTC
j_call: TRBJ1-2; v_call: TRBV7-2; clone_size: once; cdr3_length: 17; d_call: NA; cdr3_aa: CASSLGGGGNQDYGYTF; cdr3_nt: TGTGCCAGCAGCCTAGGGGGTGGTGGGAATCAGGACTATGGCTACACCTTC
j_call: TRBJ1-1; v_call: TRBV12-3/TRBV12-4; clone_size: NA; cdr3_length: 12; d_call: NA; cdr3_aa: CATAAGNTEAFF; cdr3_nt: TGTGCCACAGCCGCAGGGAACACTGAAGCTTTCTTT
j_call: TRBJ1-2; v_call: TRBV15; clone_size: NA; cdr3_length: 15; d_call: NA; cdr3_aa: CATSRRLTPEYGYTF; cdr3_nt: TGTGCCACCAGCAGGAGGTTGACACCGGAGTATGGCTACACCTTC
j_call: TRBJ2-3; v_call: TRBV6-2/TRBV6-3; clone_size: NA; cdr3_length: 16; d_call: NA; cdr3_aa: CASSDPGLPSTDTQYF; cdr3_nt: TGTGCCAGCAGTGACCCGGGACTGCCTAGCACAGATACGCAGTATTTT
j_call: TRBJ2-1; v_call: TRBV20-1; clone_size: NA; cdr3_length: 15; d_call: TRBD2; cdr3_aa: CSARDLLADYNEQFF; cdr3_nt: TGCAGTGCTAGAGATCTTCTAGCGGACTACAATGAGCAGTTCTTC
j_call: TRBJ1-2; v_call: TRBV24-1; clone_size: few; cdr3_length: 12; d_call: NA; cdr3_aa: CATSPRWGGYTF; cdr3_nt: TGTGCCACCAGCCCTCGGTGGGGTGGCTACACCTTC
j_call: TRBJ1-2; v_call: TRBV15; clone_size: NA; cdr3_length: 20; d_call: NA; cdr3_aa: CATSSLTGLGLETRPYGYTF; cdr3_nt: TGTGCCACCAGCAGTCTTACAGGGTTGGGCCTAGAGACTAGGCCTTATGGCTACACCTTC
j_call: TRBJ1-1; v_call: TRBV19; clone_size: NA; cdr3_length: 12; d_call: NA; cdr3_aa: CASSIAGAEAFF; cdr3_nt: TGTGCCAGTAGTATAGCAGGAGCTGAAGCTTTCTTT